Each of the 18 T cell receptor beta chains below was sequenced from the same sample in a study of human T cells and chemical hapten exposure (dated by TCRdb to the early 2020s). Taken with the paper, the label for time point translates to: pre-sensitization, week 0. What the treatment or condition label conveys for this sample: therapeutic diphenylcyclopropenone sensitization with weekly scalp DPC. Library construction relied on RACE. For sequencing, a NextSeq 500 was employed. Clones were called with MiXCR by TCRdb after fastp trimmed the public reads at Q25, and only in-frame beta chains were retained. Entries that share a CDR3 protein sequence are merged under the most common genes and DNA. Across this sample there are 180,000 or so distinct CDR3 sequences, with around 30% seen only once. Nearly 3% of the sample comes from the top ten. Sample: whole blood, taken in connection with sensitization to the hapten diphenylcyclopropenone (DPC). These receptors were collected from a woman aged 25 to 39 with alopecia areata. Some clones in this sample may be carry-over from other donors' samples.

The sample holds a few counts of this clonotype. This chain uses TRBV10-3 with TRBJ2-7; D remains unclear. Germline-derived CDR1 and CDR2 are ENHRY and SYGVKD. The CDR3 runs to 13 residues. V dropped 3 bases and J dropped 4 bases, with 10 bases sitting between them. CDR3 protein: CAISDLLKYEQYF. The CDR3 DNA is TGTGCCATCAGTGATCTCCTTAAGTACGAGCAGTACTTC.

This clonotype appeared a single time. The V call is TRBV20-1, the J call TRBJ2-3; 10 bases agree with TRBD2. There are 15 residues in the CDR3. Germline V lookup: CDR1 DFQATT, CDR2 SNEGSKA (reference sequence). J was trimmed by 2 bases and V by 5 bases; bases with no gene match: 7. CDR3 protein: CSASPTSGYTDTQYF. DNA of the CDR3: TGCAGTGCTTCCCCGACTAGCGGGTACACAGATACGCAGTATTTT.

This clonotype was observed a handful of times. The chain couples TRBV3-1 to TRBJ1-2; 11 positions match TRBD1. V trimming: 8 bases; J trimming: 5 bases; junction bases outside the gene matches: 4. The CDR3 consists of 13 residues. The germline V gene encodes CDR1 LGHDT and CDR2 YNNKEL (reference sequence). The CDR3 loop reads CASGGQGEYGYTF. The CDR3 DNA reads TGTGCCAGCGGGGGACAGGGGGAATATGGCTACACCTTC.

The CDR3 region has the DNA TGTGCCAGCAGTCACCCCGGACTAGCGGGCGATGAGCAGTTCTTC. It codes for CASSHPGLAGDEQFF. The rearrangement links TRBV27 to TRBJ2-1; 11 bases line up with TRBD2. This CDR3 contains 15 residues. Per the germline V gene, CDR1 is MNHEY and CDR2 is SMNVEV (reference sequence). Trimming at V came to 5 bases and at J to 8 bases, leaving 8 bases not matched to a gene.

Here the CDR3 DNA reads TGCAGTGTGACTAGCGGGAGTATCATGTACTTC. It is translated as CSVTSGSIMYF. V is TRBV20-1 and J is TRBJ2-7, with TRBD2 matching 12 bases. The CDR3 loop spans 11 amino acids. CDR1 is DFQATT, CDR2 SNEGSKA, per germline (reference sequence). V lost 7 bases, J lost 12 bases, and 7 bases stayed unmatched.

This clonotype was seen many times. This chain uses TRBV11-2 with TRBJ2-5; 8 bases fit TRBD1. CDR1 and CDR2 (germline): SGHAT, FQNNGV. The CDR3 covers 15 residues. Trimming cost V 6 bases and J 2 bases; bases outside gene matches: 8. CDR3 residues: CASRFGQGGQETQYF. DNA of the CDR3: TGTGCCAGCAGGTTTGGACAGGGAGGTCAAGAGACCCAGTACTTC.

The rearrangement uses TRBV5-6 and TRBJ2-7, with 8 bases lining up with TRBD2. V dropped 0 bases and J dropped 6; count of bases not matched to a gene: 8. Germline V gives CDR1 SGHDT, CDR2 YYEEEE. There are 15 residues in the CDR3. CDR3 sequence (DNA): TGTGCCAGCAGCTTGGCGGGGCGGGAGGTCTCCGAGCAGTACTTC. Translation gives CASSLAGREVSEQYF.

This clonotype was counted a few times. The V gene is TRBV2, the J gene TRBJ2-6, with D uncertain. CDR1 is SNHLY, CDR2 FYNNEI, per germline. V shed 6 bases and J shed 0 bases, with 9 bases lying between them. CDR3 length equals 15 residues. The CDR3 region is CASRITDSGANVLTF. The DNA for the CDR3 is TGTGCCAGCAGGATTACAGACTCTGGGGCCAACGTCCTGACTTTC.

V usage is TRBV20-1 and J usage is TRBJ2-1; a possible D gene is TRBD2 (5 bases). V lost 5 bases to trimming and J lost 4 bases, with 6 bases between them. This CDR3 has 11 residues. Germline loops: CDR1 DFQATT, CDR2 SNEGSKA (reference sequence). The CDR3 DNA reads TGCAGTGCTTGGACTTACAATGAGCAGTTCTTC. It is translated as CSAWTYNEQFF.

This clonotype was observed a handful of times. The DNA for the CDR3 is TGCAGTGCTAGTGATGACAGGGGAAGCGGCTATGGCTACACCTTC. Translating gives CSASDDRGSGYGYTF. The chain recombines TRBV20-1 with TRBJ1-2; 8 bases align to TRBD1. Germline values: CDR1 DFQATT, CDR2 SNEGSKA (reference sequence). Trimming at V came to 3 bases and at J to 4 bases, leaving 10 bases not matched to a gene. The CDR3 contains 15 residues.

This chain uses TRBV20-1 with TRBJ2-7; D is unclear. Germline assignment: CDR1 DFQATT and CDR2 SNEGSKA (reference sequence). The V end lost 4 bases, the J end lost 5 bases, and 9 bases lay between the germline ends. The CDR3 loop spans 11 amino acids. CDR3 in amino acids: CSAKGWNEQYF. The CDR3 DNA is TGCAGTGCTAAGGGTTGGAACGAGCAGTACTTC.

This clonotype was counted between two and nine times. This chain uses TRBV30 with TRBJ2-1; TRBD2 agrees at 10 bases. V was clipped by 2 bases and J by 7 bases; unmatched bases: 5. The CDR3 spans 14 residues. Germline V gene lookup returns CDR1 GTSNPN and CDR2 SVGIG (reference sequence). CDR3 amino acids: CAWSLSGRGNEQFF. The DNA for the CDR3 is TGTGCCTGGAGTCTAAGCGGGAGGGGGAATGAGCAGTTCTTC.

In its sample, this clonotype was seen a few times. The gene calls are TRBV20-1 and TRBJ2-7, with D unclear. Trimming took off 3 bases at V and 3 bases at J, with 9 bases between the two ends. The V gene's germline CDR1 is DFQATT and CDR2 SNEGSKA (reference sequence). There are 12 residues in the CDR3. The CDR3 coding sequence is TGCAGTGCTAGGGGTTCCGGCTACGAGCAGTACTTC. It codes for CSARGSGYEQYF.

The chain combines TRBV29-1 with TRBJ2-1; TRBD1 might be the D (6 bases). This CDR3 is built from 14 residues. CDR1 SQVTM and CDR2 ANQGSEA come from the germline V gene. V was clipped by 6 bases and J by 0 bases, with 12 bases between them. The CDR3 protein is CSVSQGPSYNEQFF. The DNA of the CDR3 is TGCAGCGTATCACAGGGTCCCTCCTACAATGAGCAGTTCTTC.

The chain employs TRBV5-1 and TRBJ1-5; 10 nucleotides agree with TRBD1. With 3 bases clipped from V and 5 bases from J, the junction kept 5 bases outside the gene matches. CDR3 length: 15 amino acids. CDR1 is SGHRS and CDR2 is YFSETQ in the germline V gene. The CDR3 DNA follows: TGCGCCAGCAGCTATGGACAGGGGGTGGATCAGCCCCAGCATTTT. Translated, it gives CASSYGQGVDQPQHF.

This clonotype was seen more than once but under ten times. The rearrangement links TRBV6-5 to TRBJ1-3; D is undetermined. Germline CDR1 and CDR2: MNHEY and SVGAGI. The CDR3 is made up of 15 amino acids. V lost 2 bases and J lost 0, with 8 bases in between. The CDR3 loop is CASSYTTPSGNTIYF. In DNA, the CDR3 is TGTGCCAGCAGTTACACGACCCCCTCTGGAAACACCATATATTTT.

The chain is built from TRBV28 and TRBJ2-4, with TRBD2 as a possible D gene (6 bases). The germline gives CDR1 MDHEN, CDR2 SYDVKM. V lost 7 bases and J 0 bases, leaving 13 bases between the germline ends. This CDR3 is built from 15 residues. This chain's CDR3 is CASTGLKIAKNIQYF. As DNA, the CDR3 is TGTGCCAGCACGGGACTCAAGATAGCCAAAAACATTCAGTACTTC. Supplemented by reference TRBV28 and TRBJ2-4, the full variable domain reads DVKVTQSSRYLVKRTGEKVFLECVQDMDHENMFWYRQDPGLGLRLIYFSYDVKMKEKGDIPEGYSVSREKKERFSLILESASTNQTSMYLCASTGLKIAKNIQYFGAGTRLSVL.

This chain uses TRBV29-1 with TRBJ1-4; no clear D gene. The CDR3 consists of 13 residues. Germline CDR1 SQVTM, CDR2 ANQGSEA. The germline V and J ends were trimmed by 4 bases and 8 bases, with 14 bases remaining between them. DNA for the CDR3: TGCAGCGTTGTAAGATCACCGCAGGAAAAACTGTTTTTT. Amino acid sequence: CSVVRSPQEKLFF.